The 29 T cell receptor beta chains in this list originate from one sample, sequenced in a study of radiation and T cells in renal cell carcinoma. TCRdb keeps only in-frame clones here, not all; method: immunoSEQ multiplex PCR. The sample consists of 100,000 or so clones, about 88% of them appearing once. Indicated time point: baseline pretreatment blood. As to treatment: 15 Gy SBRT to primary tumor, nephrectomy 4 weeks later. This material consisted of blood, taken from a patient whose treatment included radiotherapy and nephrectomy. The receptors derive from a man in his forties or fifties with renal cell carcinoma.

CDR3 DNA: TGCGCCAGCAGCCAAGATACGCAGGCCTTGATGAACACTGAAGCTTTCTTT. Its protein is CASSQDTQALMNTEAFF. The chain joins TRBV4-3 to TRBJ1-1; D remains ambiguous. CDR1 and CDR2 (germline): LGHNA, YSLEER. This CDR3 has 17 residues. Trimming removed 0 bases from V and 0 bases from J, with 14 bases in between.

V and J are TRBV7-2 and TRBJ2-7, with 14 bases aligning to TRBD2. The CDR3 consists of 18 residues. Germline CDR1 reads SGHTA; CDR2 reads FQGNSA. The V and J ends lost 2 bases and 2 bases, in that order; junction bases with no gene match: 8. CDR3 sequence reads: CASSLRTSGRSRAYEQYF. CDR3 nucleotide sequence: TGTGCCAGCAGCTTAAGGACTAGCGGGAGGAGTCGGGCCTACGAGCAGTACTTC. The full variable domain, its missing parts supplied by reference TRBV7-2 and TRBJ2-7, is GAGVSQSPSNKVTEKGKDVELRCDPISGHTALYWYRQSLGQGLEFLIYFQGNSAPDKSGLPSDRFSAERTGGSVSTLTIQRTQQEDSAVYLCASSLRTSGRSRAYEQYFGPGTRLTVT.

This clone was picked up a small number of times. This chain links TRBV28 with TRBJ2-2, with 7 nucleotides matching TRBD1. The trim removed 6 bases at V and 4 bases at J, leaving 11 bases unmatched. CDR1 and CDR2 from the germline V gene are MDHEN and SYDVKM. This CDR3 is 16 amino acids long. CDR3 sequence (DNA): TGTGCCAGCAGATCGTCTGGACAGGAGCGCACCGGGGAGCTGTTTTTT. It yields the protein CASRSSGQERTGELFF.

The J gene is TRBJ2-1, the V gene TRBV9; no reliable D call. The CDR3 totals 14 residues. Germline-derived CDR1 and CDR2 are SGDLS and YYNGEE. V shed 1 base and J shed 6 bases, with 11 bases lying between them. CDR3 in DNA: TGTGCCAGCAGCGTAACGACATTCCCCAATGAGCAGTTCTTC. Its translation: CASSVTTFPNEQFF.

V is TRBV5-1 and J is TRBJ1-1, with D unresolved. Germline loops: CDR1 SGHRS, CDR2 YFSETQ. V dropped 4 bases and J dropped 3 bases, with 10 bases sitting between them. The CDR3 is 13 amino acids. The CDR3 region is CASSPRADTEAFF. The CDR3 nucleotides read TGCGCCAGCAGCCCGCGGGCGGACACTGAAGCTTTCTTT.

CDR3 DNA: TGTGCCAGCAGTTTATCGTTAGGGGACAGCAGCTCCTACGAGCAGTACTTC. Its protein is CASSLSLGDSSSYEQYF. V is TRBV28 and J is TRBJ2-7, with 7 positions matching TRBD1. V lost 1 base and J lost 0; bases outside the gene matches: 9. The CDR3 is 17 amino acids. Germline V gene lookup returns CDR1 MDHEN and CDR2 SYDVKM.

This clone was observed a single time. The V gene is TRBV7-6, the J gene TRBJ1-5, with a weak D call TRBD1 (5 bases). This CDR3 is built from 14 residues. Germline CDR1 is SGHVS and CDR2 is FNYEAQ. The ends were cut back, 0 bases at V and 9 bases at J, with 12 bases in the middle. The CDR3 protein is CASSLAPGWRPQHF. The DNA for the CDR3 is TGTGCCAGCAGCTTAGCCCCAGGGTGGAGGCCCCAGCATTTT.

CDR3 nucleotide sequence: TGTGCCAGCCGTAGCCTGGGGGGGGCCGGAATAGAGCAGTACTTC. Translated, it gives CASRSLGGAGIEQYF. V gene TRBV27 combines with J gene TRBJ2-7; weak D call: TRBD2 (7 bases). The germline V gene encodes CDR1 MNHEY and CDR2 SMNVEV (reference sequence). The CDR3 contains 15 residues. Trimming took 8 bases from V and 7 from J, leaving 24 bases between them.

This chain connects TRBV5-4 to TRBJ2-3; TRBD1 matches 8 bases. After removal of 4 bases from V and 3 bases from J, the junction contained 4 bases not matched to a gene. CDR1 and CDR2 (germline): SGHNT, YYREEE (reference sequence). This CDR3 spans 14 amino acids. CDR3 region: CASSPQGATDTQYF. Here the CDR3 DNA reads TGTGCCAGCAGCCCTCAGGGGGCAACAGATACGCAGTATTTT.

The V gene is TRBV2, the J gene TRBJ2-1, with D unresolved. The CDR3 runs 14 residues. Per germline, CDR1 SNHLY and CDR2 FYNNEI. V lost 7 bases to trimming and J lost 8 bases, with 18 bases between them. This chain's CDR3 is CASTYSPESDEQFF. CDR3 coding DNA: TGTGCCAGCACATACTCACCGGAGTCGGATGAGCAGTTCTTC.

The J gene is TRBJ1-5, the V gene TRBV28; D unresolved. Germline V gene lookup returns CDR1 MDHEN and CDR2 SYDVKM. V lost 6 bases to trimming and J lost 0 bases, with 12 bases between them. The CDR3 covers 15 residues. The CDR3: CASSPGVNSNQPQHF. The CDR3 coding sequence is TGTGCCAGCAGCCCCGGCGTGAATAGCAATCAGCCCCAGCATTTT.

The J gene is TRBJ2-7, the V gene TRBV30, with 9 bases lining up with TRBD1. Looked up from germline, CDR1 is GTSNPN and CDR2 is SVGIG (reference sequence). The CDR3 spans 16 residues. J gave up 3 bases and V 1 base, and 10 bases lay outside the gene matches. DNA of the CDR3: TGTGCCTGGAGTGCAAGGGGACAGGGATTTGGCTACGAGCAGTACTTC. It encodes CAWSARGQGFGYEQYF.

This clone came up a few times. The chain employs TRBV2 and TRBJ2-5; 10 bases fit TRBD2. Germline CDR1 SNHLY, CDR2 FYNNEI. The CDR3 contains 14 residues. V trimming: 6 bases; J trimming: 4 bases; junction bases outside the gene matches: 5. CDR3 coding DNA: TGTGCCAGCAGGATAAGCGGGAGGGTAGAGACCCAGTACTTC. Translating gives CASRISGRVETQYF.

The CDR3 DNA reads as TGTGCCAGCAGCTTAGTCGGAAACACTGAAGCTTTCTTT. Protein product: CASSLVGNTEAFF. The chain links TRBV11-2 to TRBJ1-1; D not resolved. The V gene lost 1 base and the J gene lost 2 bases, with 5 bases spanning the gap. Per the germline V gene, CDR1 is SGHAT and CDR2 is FQNNGV. The CDR3 is 13 residues long.

This clone was observed once. The CDR3 DNA reads as TGTGCCGGGGGACAGGCCCAGCTAATCCACGAGCAGTACTTC. Translated: CAGGQAQLIHEQYF. The chain is built from TRBV6-1 and TRBJ2-7, with 8 positions matching TRBD1. There are 14 residues in the CDR3. Germline CDR1 reads MNHNS; CDR2 reads SASEGT. V gave up 11 bases and J gave up 5 bases; unmatched junction bases: 14.

To note about this clone: One end of the junction does not line up with germline, which may come from a read error. This rearrangement joins TRBV6-5 to TRBJ2-1; 7 bases align to TRBD2. The CDR3 is made up of 12 amino acids. From germline, CDR1 is MNHEY and CDR2 SVGAGI. The CDR3 coding sequence is TGTGCCAGCAGTTACTCGATTGCGGGGGAGGTCTTC. Residues: CASSYSIAGEVF.

This clone showed up just a few times. The gene calls are TRBV19 and TRBJ2-1; no clear D. Trimming removed 4 bases at V and 6 bases at J, with 16 bases between. This CDR3 comprises 15 residues. Looked up from germline, CDR1 is LNHDA and CDR2 is SQIVND (reference sequence). The CDR3 DNA follows: TGTGCCAGTAGTAGTGTGGGTAGATTCATCAATGAGCAGTTCTTC. As protein: CASSSVGRFINEQFF.

In its sample, this clone was seen a few times. V gene TRBV2 combines with J gene TRBJ1-4, with D unclear. V was pared by 2 bases and J by 2 bases, with 9 bases between. The CDR3 totals 15 residues. Germline V lookup: CDR1 SNHLY, CDR2 FYNNEI. CDR3 loop: CASSEFSTTNEKLFF. CDR3 DNA: TGTGCCAGCAGTGAATTTTCCACCACTAATGAAAAACTGTTTTTT.

This clone occurred once. The CDR3 protein is CASSSSSAYTEAFF. The DNA for the CDR3 is TGTGCCAGCAGTTCCTCCAGCGCCTACACTGAAGCTTTCTTT. V and J are TRBV6-5 and TRBJ1-1; D unclear. The V and J ends lost 4 bases and 3 bases respectively, with 12 bases between them. The CDR3 totals 14 residues. Germline V lookup: CDR1 MNHEY, CDR2 SVGAGI.

The V gene is TRBV15, the J gene TRBJ2-5; D is undetermined. This CDR3 is 15 amino acids long. V dropped 2 bases and J dropped 0 bases, with 10 bases sitting between them. Germline V gives CDR1 LNHNV, CDR2 YYDKDF (reference sequence). This CDR3 is CATSRLGLDQETQYF. CDR3 nucleotides: TGTGCCACCAGCAGATTGGGCTTAGACCAAGAGACCCAGTACTTC.

The chain joins TRBV2 to TRBJ1-3; 7 bases fit TRBD1. Germline V gene lookup returns CDR1 SNHLY and CDR2 FYNNEI. The CDR3 contains 15 residues. V gave up 5 bases and J gave up 6 bases; unmatched junction bases: 10. DNA of the CDR3: TGTGCCAGCAGTCAACAGGGGTTCGTGGCAAACACCATATATTTT. This gives the protein CASSQQGFVANTIYF.

The rearrangement joins TRBV30 to TRBJ1-3, with D possibly matching TRBD1 (6 bases). CDR3 length: 20 amino acids. Trimming stripped 3 bases from V and 0 bases from J, with 27 bases between. In germline, CDR1 is GTSNPN, CDR2 SVGIG (reference sequence). CDR3: CAWSPPTLDSLYSSGNTIYF. The CDR3 nucleotides are TGTGCCTGGAGCCCCCCGACCCTGGACAGCCTGTACAGCTCTGGAAACACCATATATTTT.

This clone was seen more than once but under ten times. The rearrangement uses TRBV29-1 and TRBJ2-2; 12 nucleotides match TRBD2. CDR3 length: 15 amino acids. The germline CDR1 and CDR2 sequences are SQVTM and ANQGSEA. V dropped 6 bases and J dropped 4; count of bases not matched to a gene: 6. The CDR3 coding sequence is TGCAGCGTCACACCTAGCGGGGGGGCCACCGGGGAGCTGTTTTTT. Translation: CSVTPSGGATGELFF.

The chain joins TRBV19 to TRBJ1-4, with D unresolved. The CDR3 covers 14 residues. Germline lookup yields CDR1 LNHDA and CDR2 SQIVND (reference sequence). The V end was cut by 7 bases, the J end by 0 bases, with 9 bases between. CDR3: CASKEGSTNEKLFF. DNA for the CDR3: TGTGCCAGTAAGGAGGGTTCAACTAATGAAAAACTGTTTTTT.

This clone came up a few times. The genes are TRBV4-1 and TRBJ2-2; either TRBD1 or TRBD2 may fit D (5 bases each). V gave up 0 bases and J gave up 2 bases, with 10 bases separating them. Germline-derived CDR1 and CDR2 are MGHRA and YSYEKL. The CDR3 sequence is 16 residues long. The CDR3 loop is CASSQDGAGNTGELFF. The CDR3 region has the DNA TGCGCCAGCAGCCAAGATGGGGCGGGTAACACCGGGGAGCTGTTTTTT.

The chain couples TRBV5-5 to TRBJ1-5; 7 bases line up with TRBD1. Germline V CDR1 and CDR2: SGHKS, YYEKEE (reference sequence). The CDR3 covers 17 residues. V was pared by 4 bases and J by 3 bases, with 13 bases of the junction left unmatched. CDR3 DNA: TGTGCCAGCAGCGTAAGAGGAACAGGGGATTCCAATCAGCCCCAGCATTTT. Protein: CASSVRGTGDSNQPQHF.

The chain carries TRBV7-2 and TRBJ2-5; TRBD2 agrees at 7 bases. The J call may be in error: the DNA end matches TRBJ2-7 better. The CDR3 has 15 residues. Germline-derived CDR1 and CDR2 are SGHTA and FQGNSA. CDR3 sequence reads: CASSFLAVSSYEQYF. DNA of the CDR3: TGTGCCAGCAGCTTCCTAGCGGTGAGCTCCTACGAGCAGTACTTC.

V usage is TRBV6-5 and J usage is TRBJ2-3, with TRBD2 identical over 8 bases. In germline, CDR1 is MNHEY, CDR2 SVGAGI. The trim removed 4 bases at V and 1 base at J, leaving 7 bases unmatched. CDR3 length: 16 amino acids. The CDR3: CASSSRLAIRTDTQYF. The CDR3 DNA reads as TGTGCCAGCAGTTCCAGACTAGCGATACGCACAGATACGCAGTATTTT.

The chain has TRBV28 and TRBJ2-7; TRBD1 matches at 7 bases. J lost 6 bases, V lost 5 bases, and 13 bases had no gene match. Germline CDR1 is MDHEN and CDR2 is SYDVKM. The CDR3 covers 15 residues. CDR3 sequence: CASSPPGQTRGEQYF. The CDR3 nucleotides are TGTGCCAGCAGTCCCCCGGGACAGACACGTGGCGAGCAGTACTTC. Based on the CDR3 plus reference TRBV28 and TRBJ2-7, the full variable domain is DVKVTQSSRYLVKRTGEKVFLECVQDMDHENMFWYRQDPGLGLRLIYFSYDVKMKEKGDIPEGYSVSREKKERFSLILESASTNQTSMYLCASSPPGQTRGEQYFGPGTRLTVT.